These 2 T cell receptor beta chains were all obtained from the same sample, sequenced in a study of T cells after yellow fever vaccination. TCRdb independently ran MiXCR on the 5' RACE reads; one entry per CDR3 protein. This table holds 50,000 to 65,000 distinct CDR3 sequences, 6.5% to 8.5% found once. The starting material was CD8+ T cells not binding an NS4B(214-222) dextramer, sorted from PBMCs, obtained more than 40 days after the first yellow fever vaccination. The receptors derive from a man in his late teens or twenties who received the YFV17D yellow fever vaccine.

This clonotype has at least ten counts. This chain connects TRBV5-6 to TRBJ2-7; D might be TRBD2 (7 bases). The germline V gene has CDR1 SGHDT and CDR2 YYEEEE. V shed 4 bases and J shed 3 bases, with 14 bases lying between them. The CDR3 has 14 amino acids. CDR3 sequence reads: CASSGGAHYYEQYF. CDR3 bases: TGTGCCAGCAGCGGGGGGGCACACTACTACGAGCAGTACTTC.

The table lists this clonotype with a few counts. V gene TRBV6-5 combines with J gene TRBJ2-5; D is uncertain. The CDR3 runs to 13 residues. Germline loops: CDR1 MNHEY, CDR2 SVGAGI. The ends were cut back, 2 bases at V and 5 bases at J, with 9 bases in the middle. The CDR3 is CASSYGLYETQYF. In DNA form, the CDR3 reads TGTGCCAGCAGTTACGGGCTCTACGAGACCCAGTACTTC.